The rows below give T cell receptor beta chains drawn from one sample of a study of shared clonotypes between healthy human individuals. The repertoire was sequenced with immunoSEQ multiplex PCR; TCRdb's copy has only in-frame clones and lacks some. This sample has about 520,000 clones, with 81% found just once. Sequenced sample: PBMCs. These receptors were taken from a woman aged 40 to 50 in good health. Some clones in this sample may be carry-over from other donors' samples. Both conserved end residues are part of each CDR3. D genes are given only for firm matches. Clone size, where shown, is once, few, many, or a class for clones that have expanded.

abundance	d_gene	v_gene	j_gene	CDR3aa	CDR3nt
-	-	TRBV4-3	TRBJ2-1	CASSQTRVLPNEQFF	TGCGCCAGCAGCCAGACTAGGGTTCTACCAAATGAGCAGTTCTTC
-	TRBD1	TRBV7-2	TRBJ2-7	CASSLVGGRLYEQYF	TGTGCCAGCAGCTTAGTAGGGGGCAGGTTGTACGAGCAGTACTTC
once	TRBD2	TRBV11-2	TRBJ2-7	CASSPRGGGRTYEQYF	TGTGCCAGCAGCCCCCGGGGGGGCGGGAGGACCTACGAGCAGTACTTC
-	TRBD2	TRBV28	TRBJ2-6	CASRLNSGRGAGANVLTF	TGTGCCAGCAGATTGAATAGCGGGAGGGGAGCTGGGGCCAACGTCCTGACTTTC
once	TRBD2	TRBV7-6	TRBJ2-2	CASSPGLAGGLAGELFF	TGTGCCAGCAGCCCGGGACTAGCGGGAGGTCTAGCCGGGGAGCTGTTTTTT
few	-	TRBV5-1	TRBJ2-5	CASSPGSGQETQYF	TGCGCCAGCAGCCCCGGGAGCGGTCAAGAGACCCAGTACTTC
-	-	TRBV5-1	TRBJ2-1	CASSPAGGAGNSYNEQFF	TGCGCCAGCAGCCCGGCCGGAGGGGCGGGAAATTCCTACAATGAGCAGTTCTTC
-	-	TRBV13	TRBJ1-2	CASSLGRGTYGYTF	TGTGCCAGCAGCTTAGGGAGAGGGACCTATGGCTACACCTTC
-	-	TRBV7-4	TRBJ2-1	CASSLRDNEQFF	TGTGCCAGCTCACTGCGGGACAATGAGCAGTTCTTC
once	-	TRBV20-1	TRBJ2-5	CSASRRAQYF	TGCAGTGCTAGTCGAAGGGCCCAGTACTTC
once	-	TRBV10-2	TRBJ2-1	CATYSDDSSYNEQFF	TGCGCCACCTACTCAGACGATAGCTCCTACAATGAGCAGTTCTTC
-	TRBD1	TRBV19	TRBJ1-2	CASREGQTAKLWLHRPGDYGYTF	TGTGCCAGCCGCGAGGGACAGACCGCCAAACTATGGCTACACCGTCCCGGCGACTATGGCTACACCTTC
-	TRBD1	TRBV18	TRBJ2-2	CASSPPDRDTGELFF	TGTGCCAGCTCACCCCCGGACAGGGACACCGGGGAGCTGTTTTTT
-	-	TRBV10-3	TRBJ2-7	CAIGVPYEQYF	TGTGCCATCGGGGTGCCCTACGAGCAGTACTTC
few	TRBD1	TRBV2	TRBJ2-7	CASRLDRGSHPGRASSYEQYF	TGTGCCAGCAGACTGGACAGGGGGAGCCATCCTGGTAGGGCGAGCTCCTACGAGCAGTACTTC
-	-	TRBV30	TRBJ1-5	CAWSGNNQPQHF	TGTGCCTGGAGTGGCAACAATCAGCCCCAGCATTTT
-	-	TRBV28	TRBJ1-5	CASSLGHQNQPQHF	TGTGCCAGCAGTTTAGGTCATCAAAATCAGCCCCAGCATTTT
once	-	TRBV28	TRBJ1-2	CASSFPQKFNYGYTF	TGTGCCAGCAGTTTTCCTCAGAAATTCAACTATGGCTACACCTTC
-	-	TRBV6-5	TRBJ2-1	CASRVTFSSYNEQFF	TGTGCCAGCAGAGTTACTTTCAGCTCCTACAATGAGCAGTTCTTC
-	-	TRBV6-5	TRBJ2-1	CAGGRDNEQFF	TGTGCCGGGGGACGGGACAATGAGCAGTTCTTC
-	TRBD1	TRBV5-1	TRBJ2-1	CASSPRTGGNNEQFF	TGCGCCAGCAGCCCCCGGACAGGGGGTAACAATGAGCAGTTCTTC
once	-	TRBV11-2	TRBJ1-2	CASSLGANLWGYTF	TGTGCCAGCAGCTTAGGCGCAAATCTCTGGGGCTACACCTTC
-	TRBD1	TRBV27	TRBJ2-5	CASSPTKGARETQYF	TGTGCCAGCAGCCCTACAAAGGGGGCCCGAGAGACTCAGTACTTC
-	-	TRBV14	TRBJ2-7	CASSQLPGRGTYEQYF	TGTGCCAGCAGCCAATTGCCGGGAAGGGGGACCTACGAGCAGTACTTC
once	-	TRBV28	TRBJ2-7	CASSLGGGPYEQYF	TGTGCCAGCAGTTTGGGGGGCGGACCCTACGAGCAGTACTTC
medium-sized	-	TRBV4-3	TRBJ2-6	CASSQDPGTSGANVLTF	TGCGCCAGCAGCCAAGATCCAGGGACTTCTGGGGCCAACGTCCTGACTTTC
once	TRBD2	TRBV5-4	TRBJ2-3	CASSKGLAGVIDTQYF	TGTGCCAGCAGCAAGGGACTAGCGGGAGTTATAGATACGCAGTATTTT
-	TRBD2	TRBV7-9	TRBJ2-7	CASSFTGGPAEQYF	TGTGCCAGCAGCTTCACGGGAGGGCCCGCCGAGCAGTACTTC
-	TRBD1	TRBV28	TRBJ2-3	CASRQQGARVDTQYF	TGTGCCAGCAGACAACAGGGGGCGCGGGTGGATACGCAGTATTTT
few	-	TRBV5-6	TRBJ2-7	CASSMATSYEQYF	TGTGCCAGCAGCATGGCGACTAGTTACGAGCAGTACTTC
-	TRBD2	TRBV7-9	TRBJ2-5	CASSEQSGGSQYF	TGTGCCAGCAGCGAACAGTCGGGGGGGTCCCAGTACTTC
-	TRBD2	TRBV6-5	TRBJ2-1	CASRPASGVNEQFF	TGTGCCAGCAGACCAGCTAGCGGGGTTAATGAGCAGTTCTTC
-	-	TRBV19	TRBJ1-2	CATLGAGVGYGYTF	TGTGCCACCCTCGGGGCAGGGGTAGGGTATGGCTACACCTTC
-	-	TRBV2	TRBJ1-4	CASGGPRSTNEKLFF	TGTGCCAGCGGGGGGCCCAGGTCAACTAATGAAAAACTGTTTTTT
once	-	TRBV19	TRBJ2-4	CASSIRQNIQYF	TGTGCCAGTAGTATCCGTCAAAACATTCAGTACTTC
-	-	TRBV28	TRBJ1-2	CASSSREDGYTF	TGTGCCAGCAGTTCACGGGAGGATGGCTACACCTTC
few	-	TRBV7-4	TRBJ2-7	CASSLISGGPFYEQYF	TGTGCCAGCAGCTTAATTTCGGGCGGCCCTTTTTACGAGCAGTACTTC
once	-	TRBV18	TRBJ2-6	CASSPGPPGANVLTF	TGTGCCAGCTCACCGGGGCCCCCTGGGGCCAACGTCCTGACTTTC